The 17 T cell receptor beta chains in this list originate from one sample, sequenced in a study of shared clonotypes between healthy human individuals. Generated by immunoSEQ multiplex PCR, the TCRdb table keeps only in-frame clones and is missing some. Among about 2 million clones listed, 85% to 95% were seen once. The material sequenced was naive CD4+ T cells sorted from blood. Noted subset: CD45RA+ positively selected. These receptors were collected from a man aged 18 to 30 in good health.

The chain carries TRBV5-8 and TRBJ2-7; TRBD2 might be the D (5 bases). V lost 1 base, J lost 2 bases, and 16 bases lay in between. Germline CDR1 is SGHTS and CDR2 is YDEGEE. The CDR3 runs to 16 residues. The CDR3 protein is CASSLRRVMGPYEQYF. CDR3 in DNA: TGTGCCAGCAGCTTGAGGCGGGTGATGGGCCCCTACGAGCAGTACTTC.

The chain carries TRBV4-2 and TRBJ2-6, with no clear D. The V gene's germline CDR1 is LGHNA and CDR2 YNFKEQ. Between the trimmed V and J ends, which lost 1 base and 3 bases, there was a span of 10 bases. The CDR3 loop spans 16 amino acids. The CDR3 region is CASSQAAQGGANVLTF. In DNA, the CDR3 is TGTGCCAGCAGCCAAGCGGCCCAAGGTGGGGCCAACGTCCTGACTTTC.

Remarks on this clone: The sample contains more than one DNA sequence encoding this CDR3. V is TRBV2 and J is TRBJ2-4; D is unclear. Trimming cost V 9 bases and J 1 base, with 7 bases left between them. CDR1 and CDR2 (germline): SNHLY, FYNNEI. The CDR3 contains 12 residues. CDR3 coding DNA: TGTGCCAGTAGGTTGGCCAAAAACATTCAGTACTTC. It yields the protein CASRLAKNIQYF.

The J gene is TRBJ2-7, the V gene TRBV6-1; 7 positions match TRBD1. CDR1 is MNHNS, CDR2 SASEGT, per germline. CDR3 length equals 15 residues. The ends lost 10 bases at V and 0 bases at J; junction bases unmatched: 12. In nucleotides, the CDR3 is TGTGCCACCACCCCCTACAGGGGCGTCTCCTACGAGCAGTACTTC. Amino acid sequence: CATTPYRGVSYEQYF.

The chain recombines TRBV6-9 with TRBJ2-7, with D tentatively TRBD1 (6 bases). The CDR3 sequence is 17 residues long. With 7 bases removed from V and 4 bases from J, the gap between germline ends came to 26 bases. Germline V CDR1 and CDR2: MNHGY, SVAAGI. The chain's CDR3 is CASNSSQSCLTGYEQYF. DNA of the CDR3: TGTGCCAGCAACTCCTCCCAGAGCTGCCTCACAGGGTACGAGCAGTACTTC.

J is TRBJ1-2 and V is TRBV20-1; 11 bases are shared with TRBD1. The CDR3 spans 11 residues. Trimming at V came to 7 bases and at J to 6 bases, leaving 1 base not matched to a gene. Germline V CDR1 and CDR2: DFQATT, SNEGSKA (reference sequence). The CDR3 sequence: CSGTGGNGYTF. The CDR3 DNA is TGCAGTGGGACAGGGGGCAATGGCTACACCTTC.

V usage is TRBV4-3 and J usage is TRBJ2-1; TRBD1 is a possible D gene (6 bases). Germline CDR1 reads LGHNA; CDR2 reads YSLEER. Trimming removed 0 bases at V and 0 bases at J, with 12 bases between. CDR3 length: 17 residues. The CDR3 reads CASSQDSGTYSYNEQFF. CDR3 in DNA: TGCGCCAGCAGCCAAGATTCCGGGACATACTCCTACAATGAGCAGTTCTTC.

Of note for this clone: The sample contains more than one DNA sequence encoding this CDR3. This chain connects TRBV19 to TRBJ2-1, with 7 bases fitting TRBD1. V shed 5 bases and J 3 bases; nucleotides not matched to a gene: 7. The CDR3 runs to 15 residues. Germline CDR1 and CDR2: LNHDA and SQIVND (reference sequence). CDR3 nucleotides: TGTGCCAGTAGTTCGGGACAGCGGATCTACAATGAGCAGTTCTTC. It is translated as CASSSGQRIYNEQFF.

The chain combines TRBV30 with TRBJ2-5, with 8 bases lining up with TRBD1. J gave up 1 base and V 1 base, and 8 bases lay outside the gene matches. Germline values: CDR1 GTSNPN, CDR2 SVGIG (reference sequence). This CDR3 contains 16 residues. The CDR3 nucleotides are TGTGCCTGGAGTGGACAGGGGAAAGGTTTCCAAGAGACCCAGTACTTC. It codes for CAWSGQGKGFQETQYF. Variable domain in full (rest from reference TRBV30 and TRBJ2-5): SQTIHQWPATLVQPVGSPLSLECTVEGTSNPNLYWYRQAAGRGLQLLFYSVGIGQISSEVPQNLSASRPQDRQFILSSKKLLLSDSGFYLCAWSGQGKGFQETQYFGPGTRLLVL.

This sequence joins TRBV11-3 and TRBJ2-2; D might be TRBD1 (6 bases). From germline, CDR1 is SGHNT and CDR2 YENEEA. The CDR3 runs 15 residues. V was clipped by 5 bases and J by 3 bases, with 13 bases between them. CDR3 coding DNA: TGTGCCAGCAGCCATGGACAGATATACACCGGGGAGCTGTTTTTT. Its translation: CASSHGQIYTGELFF. Filled out from reference TRBV11-3 and TRBJ2-2, the complete variable domain reads EAGVVQSPRYKIIEKKQPVAFWCNPISGHNTLYWYLQNLGQGPELLIRYENEEAVDDSQLPKDRFSAERLKGVDSTLKIQPAELGDSAVYLCASSHGQIYTGELFFGEGSRLTVL.

This chain uses TRBV4-3 with TRBJ2-3; 10 nucleotides match TRBD2. Germline-derived CDR1 and CDR2 are LGHNA and YSLEER. This CDR3 is built from 17 residues. J lost 0 bases, V lost 1 base, and 4 bases had no gene match. The CDR3 region is CASSQGLAGASTDTQYF. Written as DNA, the CDR3 is TGCGCCAGCAGCCAAGGGCTAGCGGGAGCCAGCACAGATACGCAGTATTTT.

In the case of this clone: Other DNA sequences in the same sample also yield this CDR3. V and J are TRBV30 and TRBJ2-3; 9 nucleotides agree with TRBD2. The CDR3 consists of 15 residues. Germline V gives CDR1 GTSNPN, CDR2 SVGIG (reference sequence). J was trimmed by 1 base and V by 1 base; bases with no gene match: 3. The CDR3 sequence: CAWSGGLAGTDTQYF. DNA for the CDR3: TGTGCCTGGAGTGGGGGACTAGCAGGCACAGATACGCAGTATTTT.

This sequence joins TRBV28 and TRBJ1-4, with no clear D. CDR1 and CDR2 from the germline V gene are MDHEN and SYDVKM. V shed 6 bases and J shed 0 bases, with 11 bases lying between them. The CDR3 extends over 15 amino acids. CDR3 coding DNA: TGTGCCAGCAGCTCCCCATCCGCAACTAATGAAAAACTGTTTTTT. Encoded protein: CASSSPSATNEKLFF.

The CDR3 sequence: CASSFSDNPDTQYF. The CDR3 DNA sequence: TGCGCCAGCAGCTTTTCGGACAACCCAGATACGCAGTATTTT. The chain carries TRBV5-1 and TRBJ2-3, with TRBD1 as a possible D gene (5 bases). The ends were cut back, 2 bases at V and 4 bases at J, with 11 bases in the middle. Germline V lookup: CDR1 SGHRS, CDR2 YFSETQ. CDR3 size: 14 residues.

V is TRBV10-3 and J is TRBJ1-1; tentative D call: TRBD1 (5 bases). Looked up from germline, CDR1 is ENHRY and CDR2 is SYGVKD. CDR3 length: 13 residues. V lost 10 bases, J lost 1 base, and 13 bases lay in between. CDR3 sequence reads: CATTRAENTEAFF. CDR3 nucleotide sequence: TGTGCCACGACCAGGGCGGAGAACACTGAAGCTTTCTTT.

A single count supports this clone. Distinct nucleotide sequences in the sample also encode this CDR3. This chain connects TRBV20-1 to TRBJ2-1, with 8 bases identical to TRBD2. Per the germline V gene, CDR1 is DFQATT and CDR2 is SNEGSKA (reference sequence). V lost 6 bases to trimming and J lost 9 bases; unmatched junction nucleotides: 4. There are 11 residues in the CDR3. CDR3 protein: CSAGLASEQFF. The DNA for the CDR3 is TGCAGTGCCGGACTAGCAAGTGAGCAGTTCTTC.

The V gene is TRBV10-3, the J gene TRBJ1-1; 9 positions agree with TRBD1. V lost 6 bases and J lost 1; bases outside the gene matches: 6. Germline values: CDR1 ENHRY, CDR2 SYGVKD. The CDR3 has 15 amino acids. CDR3 loop: CAIRAWTGENTEAFF. The CDR3 DNA is TGTGCCATCAGGGCCTGGACAGGGGAGAACACTGAAGCTTTCTTT.